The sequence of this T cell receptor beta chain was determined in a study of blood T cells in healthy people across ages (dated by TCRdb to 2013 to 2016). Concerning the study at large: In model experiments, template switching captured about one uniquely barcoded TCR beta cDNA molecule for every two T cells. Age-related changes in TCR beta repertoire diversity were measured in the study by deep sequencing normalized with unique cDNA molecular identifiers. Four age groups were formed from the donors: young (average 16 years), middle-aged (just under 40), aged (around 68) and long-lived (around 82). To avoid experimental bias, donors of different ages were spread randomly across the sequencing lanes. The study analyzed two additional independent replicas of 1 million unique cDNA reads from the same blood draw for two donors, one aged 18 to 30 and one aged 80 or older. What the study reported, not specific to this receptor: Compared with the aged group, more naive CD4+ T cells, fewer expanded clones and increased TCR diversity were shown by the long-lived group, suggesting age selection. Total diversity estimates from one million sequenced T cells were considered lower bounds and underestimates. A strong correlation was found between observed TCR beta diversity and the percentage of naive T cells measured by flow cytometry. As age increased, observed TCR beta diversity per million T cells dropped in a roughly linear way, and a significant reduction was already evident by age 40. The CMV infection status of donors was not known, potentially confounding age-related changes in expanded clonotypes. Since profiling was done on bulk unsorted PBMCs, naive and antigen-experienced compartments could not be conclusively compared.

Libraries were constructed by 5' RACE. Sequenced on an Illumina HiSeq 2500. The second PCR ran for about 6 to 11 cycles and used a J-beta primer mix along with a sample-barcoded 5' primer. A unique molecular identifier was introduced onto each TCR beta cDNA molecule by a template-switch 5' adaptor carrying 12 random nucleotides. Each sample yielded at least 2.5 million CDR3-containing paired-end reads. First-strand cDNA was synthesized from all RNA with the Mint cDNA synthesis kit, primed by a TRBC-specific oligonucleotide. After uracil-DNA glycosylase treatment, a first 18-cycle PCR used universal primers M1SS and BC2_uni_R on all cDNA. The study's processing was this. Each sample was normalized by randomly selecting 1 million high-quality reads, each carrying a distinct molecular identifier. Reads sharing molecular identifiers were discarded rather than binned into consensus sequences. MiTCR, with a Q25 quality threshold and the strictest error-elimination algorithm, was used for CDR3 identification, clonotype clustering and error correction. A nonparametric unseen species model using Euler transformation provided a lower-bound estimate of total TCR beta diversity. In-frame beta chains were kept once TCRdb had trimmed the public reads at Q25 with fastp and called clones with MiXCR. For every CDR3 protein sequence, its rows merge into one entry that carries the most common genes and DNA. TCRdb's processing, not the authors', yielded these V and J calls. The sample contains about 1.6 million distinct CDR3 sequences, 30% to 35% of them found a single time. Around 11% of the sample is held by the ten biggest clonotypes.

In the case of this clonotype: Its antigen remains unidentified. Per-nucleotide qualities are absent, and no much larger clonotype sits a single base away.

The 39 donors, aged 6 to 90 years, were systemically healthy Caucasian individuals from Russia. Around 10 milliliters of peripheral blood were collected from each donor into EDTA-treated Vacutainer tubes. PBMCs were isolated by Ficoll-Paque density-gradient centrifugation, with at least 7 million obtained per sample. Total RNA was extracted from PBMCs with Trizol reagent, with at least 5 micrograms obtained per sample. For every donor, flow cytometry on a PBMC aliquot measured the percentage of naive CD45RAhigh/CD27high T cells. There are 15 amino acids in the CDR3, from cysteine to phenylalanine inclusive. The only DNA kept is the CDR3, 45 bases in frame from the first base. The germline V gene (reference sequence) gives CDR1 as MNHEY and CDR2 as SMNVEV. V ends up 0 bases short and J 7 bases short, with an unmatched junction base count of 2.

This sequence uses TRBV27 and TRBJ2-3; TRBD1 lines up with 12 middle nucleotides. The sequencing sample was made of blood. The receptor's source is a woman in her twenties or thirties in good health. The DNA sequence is TGTGCCAGCAGTTTATCGGGACAGGGGGCAAATACGCAGTATTTT. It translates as CASSLSGQGANTQYF.